This record covers a single T cell receptor (beta chain). This clonotype was recorded a few times. Its antigen target is currently unknown. One base away there is no much larger clone; base qualities are not given. Library preparation was by PCR. These reads were obtained on a NextSeq 500. Bulk TCR libraries were prepared as previously described, using TCR primers listed in Table S5. The Qiagen AllPrep DNA/RNA kit was used to purify total RNA. Reads from multiple sequencing runs of the same library were pooled before analysis. The original pipeline was this. Reads were retained only if the reads had an exact TCR constant sequence, and the retained reads were trimmed to 150 nt and grouped according to their 12-nt molecular barcodes. Reads in each barcode group were sub-clustered using a 15% Levenshtein threshold, and a quality-weighted consensus sequence was built for each RNA molecule. Non-functional sequences were removed, as were lower-count sequences one edit away from another. On the basis of fitting two negative binomial distributions, barcode sub-clusters with fewer than 20% of the maximum read count were discarded. TCRdb applied fastp at Q25 and MiXCR to the public reads, then kept only in-frame beta chains. CDR3 protein duplicates are merged, each entry listing the most common genes and DNA. The authors' filters were not applied to this entry. Here the sample has 490,000 or so distinct CDR3 sequences; around 23% occur a single time. The ten top clones hold roughly 0.79% of the sample.

This record comes from a study of molecular identifiers for immune sequencing clone quantification (dated by TCRdb to 2016 to 2019). About the full investigation: For a replicate experiment, the RNA from either 20,000 or 100,000 naive CD8 T cells was divided into five aliquots, and four of those aliquots went on to sequencing. The study was a methods study using CD8 T cells to benchmark molecular-identifier clustering-based TCR repertoire sequencing (MIDCIRS) and TCR RNA copy counting.

The CDR3 starts with the cysteine, ends with the phenylalanine, and has 15 residues. Only the CDR3 part of the read is kept: 45 bases, read in frame from the first base. From the germline V gene, CDR1 is SGHDN and CDR2 is FVKESK. Unmatched junction bases come to 7, with V trimmed by 1 base and J by 5 bases. Beyond this particular receptor, the publication reports: Spiked-in Jurkat TCR RNA equal to a single cell's worth was reported to be detectable even within 1,200,000 naive CD8 T cells. Naive libraries contained spiked-in Jurkat TCR RNA (around ten copies' worth), which is not part of the donor repertoire. Modeling gave roughly 2.9 recovered TCR RNA copies per cell versus about ten by digital PCR, implying around 30% capture efficiency. In CMV-specific effector cells, clones with more than 20 RNA copies contained over 99% of molecules, whereas in naive cells such clones contained under 1% of molecules. The sizes of highly expanded clones could end up underestimated when identical TCR molecules share a barcode. When barcode sub-clustering was omitted, TCR diversity was inflated by chimeric consensus sequences, with chimeras reaching as high as 47%.

Libraries of naive CD8 T cells were built from approximately 22,000 to 940,000 sorted cells, with 10%, 30% or 50% of the purified RNA used. On a BD FACSAria II, naive CD8 T cells were FACS-sorted as CD8+CD4-CCR7+CD45RA+ and collected into RLT Plus buffer. Ten to eleven TCR copies' worth of Jurkat RNA were spiked into roughly 19,000-1,000,000 naive CD8 T cell samples to test detection sensitivity. CD8 T cells were enriched with RosetteSep CD8+ T Cell Enrichment Cocktail and Ficoll-Paque, followed by ACK red cell lysis. The source of this sequence is a human donor in good health. Some libraries in this study had Jurkat cell RNA spiked in. Recombination linked TRBV14 to TRBJ2-5; TRBD2 fits 7 bases in the junction. Sequencing used naive CD8+ T cells from blood, with Jurkat cell RNA spiked in. The meaning of the sample's cell subset or site label: FACS-sorted CD8+CD4-CCR7+CD45RA+ naive T cells. The CDR3 region: CASSQARGDGETQYF. The DNA sequence is TGTGCCAGCAGCCAAGCTCGGGGGGACGGGGAGACCCAGTACTTC.